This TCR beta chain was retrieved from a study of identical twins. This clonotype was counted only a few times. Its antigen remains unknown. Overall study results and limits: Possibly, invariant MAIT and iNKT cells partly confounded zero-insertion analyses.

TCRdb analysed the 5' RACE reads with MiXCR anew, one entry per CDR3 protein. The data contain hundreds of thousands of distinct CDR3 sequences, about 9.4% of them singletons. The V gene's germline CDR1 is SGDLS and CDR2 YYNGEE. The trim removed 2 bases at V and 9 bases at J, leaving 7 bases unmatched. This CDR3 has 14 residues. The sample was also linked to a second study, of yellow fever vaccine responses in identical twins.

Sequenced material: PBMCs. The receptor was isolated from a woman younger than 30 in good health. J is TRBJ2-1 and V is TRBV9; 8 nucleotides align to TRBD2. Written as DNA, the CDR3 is TGTGCCAGCAGCGTCATGCGGGGGGCTGGTGAGCAGTTCTTC. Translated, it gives CASSVMRGAGEQFF.